This passage covers 31 T cell receptor beta chains from one sample sequenced in a study of cytomegalovirus exposure and HLA in healthy donors. Assay used: immunoSEQ multiplex PCR; TCRdb lists only in-frame clones, some missing. Among 110,000 or so clones listed, roughly nine tenths were seen once. The sequenced material came from PBMCs. The origin of the receptors is a man younger than 35 in good health and CMV-seropositive.

The V gene is TRBV5-1, the J gene TRBJ2-7; D may be TRBD1 (6 bases). Trimming removed 5 bases from V and 5 bases from J, with 14 bases in between. Germline V gene data show CDR1 as SGHRS and CDR2 as YFSETQ. The CDR3 runs to 13 residues. The CDR3 is CASSSGQYDEQYF. The CDR3, as DNA: TGCGCCAGCAGTTCTGGACAGTACGACGAGCAGTACTTC.

The rearrangement joins TRBV9 to TRBJ2-7, with TRBD2 as a possible D gene (5 bases). Germline V gene sequence: CDR1 SGDLS, CDR2 YYNGEE. The V gene lost 4 bases and the J gene lost 3 bases, with 8 bases spanning the gap. The CDR3 has 12 amino acids. The CDR3: CASSPGSYEQYF. CDR3 DNA: TGTGCCAGCAGCCCTGGGAGCTACGAGCAGTACTTC.

The chain joins TRBV10-3 to TRBJ2-3; D may be TRBD1 (6 bases). There are 12 residues in the CDR3. Germline CDR1 ENHRY, CDR2 SYGVKD. V shed 10 bases and J shed 1 base, with 9 bases lying between them. This CDR3 is CATRQGTDTQYF. Written as DNA, the CDR3 is TGTGCCACTCGACAGGGCACAGATACGCAGTATTTT.

V and J are TRBV19 and TRBJ1-6; D call uncertain. The CDR3 extends over 16 amino acids. The germline gives CDR1 LNHDA, CDR2 SQIVND (reference sequence). V shed 5 bases and J shed 7 bases, with 18 bases lying between them. The CDR3 DNA is TGTGCCAGTAGTTCCGGCGGCGGAGGATGGAATTCACCCCTCCACTTT. This gives the protein CASSSGGGGWNSPLHF.

The chain carries TRBV10-1 and TRBJ1-1, with a tentative D call TRBD1 (5 bases). The CDR3 sequence is 12 residues long. Germline CDR1 is WNHNN and CDR2 is SYGVQD (reference sequence). The V and J ends lost 3 bases and 8 bases respectively, with 10 bases between them. The CDR3, as DNA: TGCGCCAGCAGTGATTTTCGGACAGAAGCTTTCTTT. Translating it yields CASSDFRTEAFF.

The CDR3 DNA sequence: TGCGCCAGCAGCCAAGATCGTCTGAATGAGCAGTTCTTC. Translation gives CASSQDRLNEQFF. J is TRBJ2-1 and V is TRBV4-1; D not certain. Germline loops: CDR1 MGHRA, CDR2 YSYEKL. The V gene lost 0 bases and the J gene lost 7 bases, with 7 bases spanning the gap. The CDR3 has 13 amino acids.

V usage is TRBV5-1 and J usage is TRBJ2-2; tentatively, D is TRBD1 (5 bases). V dropped 1 base and J dropped 1 base, with 14 bases sitting between them. This CDR3 comprises 17 residues. Germline CDR1 and CDR2: SGHRS and YFSETQ. The CDR3 DNA reads as TGCGCCAGCAGCTTGAGTTATGAGACAGAGAACACCGGGGAGCTGTTTTTT. Encoded protein: CASSLSYETENTGELFF.

The genes are TRBV6-1 and TRBJ1-2, with 11 bases matching TRBD1. The CDR3 runs 12 residues. The junction had 5 bases not matched to a gene; V was cut back by 10 bases and J by 7 bases. Germline loops: CDR1 MNHNS, CDR2 SASEGT. The CDR3 bases are TGTGCCATCCGGGACAGGGGGTCTGGCTACACCTTC. Residues: CAIRDRGSGYTF.

The genes are TRBV14 and TRBJ2-1; 7 nucleotides match TRBD2. The CDR3 is 14 residues long. The ends lost 4 bases at V and 6 bases at J; junction bases unmatched: 6. Germline V gives CDR1 SGHDN, CDR2 FVKESK. Written as DNA, the CDR3 is TGTGCCAGCAGCCGGCTACTAGCGTCCAATGAGCAGTTCTTC. It translates to CASSRLLASNEQFF.

The V gene is TRBV6-1, the J gene TRBJ1-1; 8 bases fit TRBD1. The CDR3 length is 15 residues. The ends lost 6 bases at V and 1 base at J; junction bases unmatched: 7. Germline lookup yields CDR1 MNHNS and CDR2 SASEGT. For the CDR3, the DNA is TGTGCCAGCAGGCGACAGGGGCCATCGAACACTGAAGCTTTCTTT. Its protein product is CASRRQGPSNTEAFF.

The chain combines TRBV7-9 with TRBJ2-1, with a tentative D call TRBD2 (6 bases). This CDR3 has 15 residues. In germline, CDR1 is SEHNR, CDR2 FQNEAQ (reference sequence). Trimming took 8 bases from V and 0 from J, leaving 14 bases between them. The CDR3 sequence: CASSGGAPSYNEQFF. The CDR3 region has the DNA TGTGCCAGCTCTGGCGGGGCCCCCTCCTACAATGAGCAGTTCTTC. The full variable domain, rest sourced from reference TRBV7-9 and TRBJ2-1, is DTGVSQNPRHKITKRGQNVTFRCDPISEHNRLYWYRQTLGQGPEFLTYFQNEAQLEKSRLLSDRFSAERPKGSFSTLEIQRTEQGDSAMYLCASSGGAPSYNEQFFGPGTRLTVL.

To note about this clone: Germline is not matched at one junction end, which may reflect a read error. The chain recombines TRBV7-7 with TRBJ1-1; no definite D call. Germline CDR1 SSHAT, CDR2 FNYEAQ (reference sequence). The CDR3 extends over 13 amino acids. The CDR3 DNA sequence: TGTGCTAGCAGCCTCGGGGAGAGCACTGAAGCTTTCTTT. As protein: CASSLGESTEAFF.

The chain combines TRBV5-1 with TRBJ1-3; 7 positions agree with TRBD1. V gave up 4 bases and J gave up 4 bases; unmatched junction bases: 5. Per germline, CDR1 SGHRS and CDR2 YFSETQ. This CDR3 comprises 14 residues. The CDR3 is CASSPTGVGNTIYF. The CDR3 DNA reads TGCGCCAGCAGCCCTACAGGGGTCGGAAACACCATATATTTT.

J is TRBJ2-1 and V is TRBV15, with TRBD2 matching 10 bases. Germline-derived CDR1 and CDR2 are LNHNV and YYDKDF (reference sequence). V was pared by 3 bases and J by 4 bases, with 6 bases of the junction left unmatched. The CDR3 is 16 amino acids. The DNA of the CDR3 is TGTGCCACCAGCAGCGAGCGGGGGGGACGATACAATGAGCAGTTCTTC. Its protein product is CATSSERGGRYNEQFF.

This clone showed up just a few times. V and J are TRBV6-1 and TRBJ2-3; 9 nucleotides agree with TRBD1. The ends lost 6 bases at V and 6 bases at J; junction bases unmatched: 10. This CDR3 is built from 15 residues. Germline values: CDR1 MNHNS, CDR2 SASEGT. Here the CDR3 reads CASRPGTGKIDTQYF. The CDR3 bases are TGTGCCAGCAGACCTGGGACAGGGAAAATTGATACGCAGTATTTT.

The chain links TRBV5-1 to TRBJ1-2, with 11 nucleotides matching TRBD1. The V and J ends lost 9 bases and 3 bases, in that order; junction bases with no gene match: 4. In germline, CDR1 is SGHRS, CDR2 YFSETQ. The CDR3 runs to 13 residues. CDR3 region: CATSGQGDYGYTF. As DNA, the CDR3 is TGCGCCACCTCGGGACAGGGGGACTATGGCTACACCTTC.

V is TRBV28 and J is TRBJ1-5; TRBD1 matches 9 bases. This CDR3 spans 15 amino acids. V lost 7 bases to trimming and J lost 5 bases; unmatched junction nucleotides: 9. Germline V gene lookup returns CDR1 MDHEN and CDR2 SYDVKM. The chain's CDR3 is CASTRTGGGYQPQHF. In DNA, the CDR3 is TGTGCCAGCACCCGTACAGGGGGCGGCTATCAGCCCCAGCATTTT.

CDR3 region: CASSPTGTVNEKLFF. Here the CDR3 DNA reads TGTGCCAGCAGCCCTACCGGGACAGTCAATGAAAAACTGTTTTTT. This chain links TRBV5-6 with TRBJ1-4; 7 nucleotides match TRBD1. Trimming at V came to 4 bases and at J to 5 bases, leaving 8 bases not matched to a gene. CDR1 SGHDT and CDR2 YYEEEE come from the germline V gene. CDR3 length equals 15 residues.

The chain employs TRBV2 and TRBJ2-6, with 7 bases lining up with TRBD1. The CDR3 totals 14 residues. Germline assignment: CDR1 SNHLY and CDR2 FYNNEI. V dropped 8 bases and J dropped 4; count of bases not matched to a gene: 5. CDR3 residues: CASETGIGANVLTF. CDR3 sequence (DNA): TGTGCCAGCGAGACAGGGATCGGGGCCAACGTCCTGACTTTC.

Written as DNA, the CDR3 is TGTGCCAGCAGCTTGGAACAGGATGTCGGGTCTGGCTACACCTTC. Protein product: CASSLEQDVGSGYTF. The chain carries TRBV5-4 and TRBJ1-2; TRBD1 is a possible D gene (5 bases). The CDR3 is made up of 15 amino acids. The germline V gene has CDR1 SGHNT and CDR2 YYREEE (reference sequence). Between the trimmed V and J ends, which lost 0 bases and 7 bases, there was a span of 16 bases.

The chain employs TRBV28 and TRBJ2-7; D perhaps matches TRBD1 (6 bases). CDR1 and CDR2 (germline): MDHEN, SYDVKM. The CDR3 consists of 15 residues. The V and J ends lost 3 bases and 5 bases respectively, with 17 bases between them. The CDR3 DNA is TGTGCCAGCAGTTTCGGAATAGCAGGGGCTCACGAGCAGTACTTC. Translating gives CASSFGIAGAHEQYF.

This chain links TRBV6-6 with TRBJ2-2, with 9 bases identical to TRBD1. With V trimmed by 7 bases and J by 9 bases, 15 bases remained unmatched. Germline V lookup: CDR1 MNHNY, CDR2 SVGAGI (reference sequence). The CDR3 covers 16 residues. CDR3 residues: CASTLTGTGKDRELFF. In DNA, the CDR3 is TGTGCCAGCACCCTAACCGGGACAGGGAAAGACCGGGAGCTGTTTTTT.

The chain links TRBV6-1 to TRBJ1-6; TRBD1 aligns across 8 bases. Trimming at V came to 7 bases and at J to 8 bases, leaving 10 bases not matched to a gene. The CDR3 covers 15 residues. Per germline, CDR1 MNHNS and CDR2 SASEGT. The DNA for the CDR3 is TGTGCCAGCACCCGGACAGGGCCGAGGGATTCACCCCTCCACTTT. Translation: CASTRTGPRDSPLHF.

This sequence joins TRBV6-5 and TRBJ2-7; weak D call: TRBD2 (7 bases). CDR1 is MNHEY and CDR2 is SVGAGI in the germline V gene. V lost 5 bases and J 3 bases, leaving 17 bases between the germline ends. The CDR3 sequence is 15 residues long. The CDR3 sequence: CASSLSRGDYYEQYF. The CDR3 region has the DNA TGTGCCAGCAGTCTCTCGAGGGGGGACTACTACGAGCAGTACTTC.

The rearrangement uses TRBV7-2 and TRBJ1-2; D is perhaps TRBD1 (6 bases). Germline V gives CDR1 SGHTA, CDR2 FQGNSA. V dropped 6 bases and J dropped 4 bases, with 12 bases sitting between them. The CDR3 is 13 residues long. The CDR3 nucleotides are TGTGCCAGCAGTCAGGACAGACTCTATGGCTACACCTTC. Translating it yields CASSQDRLYGYTF.

This chain links TRBV7-8 with TRBJ1-3; D not certain. This CDR3 spans 15 amino acids. The V gene lost 1 base and the J gene lost 0 bases, with 7 bases spanning the gap. The germline V gene has CDR1 SGHVS and CDR2 FQNEAQ. The CDR3 DNA reads TGTGCCAGCAGCTTAGGGCGGCTCTCTGGAAACACCATATATTTT. It is translated as CASSLGRLSGNTIYF.

This chain links TRBV5-1 with TRBJ2-1, with 8 bases that match TRBD2. The V and J ends lost 7 bases and 4 bases, in that order; junction bases with no gene match: 10. This CDR3 spans 15 amino acids. In germline, CDR1 is SGHRS, CDR2 YFSETQ. CDR3 residues: CASLPGGGRYNEQFF. CDR3 coding DNA: TGCGCCAGCCTCCCCGGGGGGGGCCGATACAATGAGCAGTTCTTC.

The rearrangement uses TRBV4-1 and TRBJ2-1; 11 bases are a match to TRBD1. Germline CDR1 MGHRA, CDR2 YSYEKL. J lost 7 bases, V lost 6 bases, and 8 bases had no gene match. CDR3 length: 15 amino acids. Here the CDR3 DNA reads TGCGCCAGCAGAAGCGGACAGGGGGCTTTTAATGAGCAGTTCTTC. Amino acids: CASRSGQGAFNEQFF.

This clone was found once. The genes are TRBV7-2 and TRBJ2-7; D gene ambiguous. Per germline, CDR1 SGHTA and CDR2 FQGNSA. This CDR3 is built from 13 residues. V lost 3 bases, J lost 0 bases, and 6 bases lay in between. The CDR3 DNA reads TGTGCCAGCAGCTTGTCCCGCTCCTACGAGCAGTACTTC. This encodes CASSLSRSYEQYF.

The chain couples TRBV18 to TRBJ2-1; 8 nucleotides agree with TRBD1. This CDR3 has 18 residues. From germline, CDR1 is KGHSH and CDR2 LQKENI. Trimming took 3 bases from V and 3 from J; bases not matched to a gene: 13. The CDR3 region has the DNA TGTGCCAGCTCACCTCAACATGACAGGGGTCTCGACTACAATGAGCAGTTCTTC. Amino acids: CASSPQHDRGLDYNEQFF.

This clone was picked up one time. This sequence joins TRBV27 and TRBJ1-1, with D hard to call. The CDR3 consists of 14 residues. The V gene's germline CDR1 is MNHEY and CDR2 SMNVEV (reference sequence). V was trimmed by 0 bases and J by 3 bases, leaving 8 bases between them. The CDR3 DNA follows: TGTGCCAGCAGTTTATCGATAGCGTACACTGAAGCTTTCTTT. This translates into CASSLSIAYTEAFF.